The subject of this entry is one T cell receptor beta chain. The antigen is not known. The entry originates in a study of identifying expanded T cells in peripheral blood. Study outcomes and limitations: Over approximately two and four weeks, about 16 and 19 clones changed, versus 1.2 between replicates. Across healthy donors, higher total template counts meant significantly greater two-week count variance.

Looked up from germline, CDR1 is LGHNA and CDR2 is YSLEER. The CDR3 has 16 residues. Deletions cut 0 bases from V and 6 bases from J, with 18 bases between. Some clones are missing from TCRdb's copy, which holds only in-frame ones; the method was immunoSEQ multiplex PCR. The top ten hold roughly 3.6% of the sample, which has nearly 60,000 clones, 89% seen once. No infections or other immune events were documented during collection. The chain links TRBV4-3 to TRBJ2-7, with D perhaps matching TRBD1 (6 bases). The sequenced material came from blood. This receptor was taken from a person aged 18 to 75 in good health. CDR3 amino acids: CASSQETTGKGGEQYF. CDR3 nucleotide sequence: TGCGCCAGCAGCCAAGAGACTACAGGGAAAGGGGGCGAGCAGTACTTC.